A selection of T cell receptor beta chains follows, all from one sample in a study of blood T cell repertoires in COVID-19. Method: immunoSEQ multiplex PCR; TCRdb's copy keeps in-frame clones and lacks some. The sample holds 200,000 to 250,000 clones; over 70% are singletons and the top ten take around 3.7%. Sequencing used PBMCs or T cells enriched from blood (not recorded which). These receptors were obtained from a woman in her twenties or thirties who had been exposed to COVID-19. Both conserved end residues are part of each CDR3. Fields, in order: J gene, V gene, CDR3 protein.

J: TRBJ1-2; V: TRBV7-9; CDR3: CASSSFTGGNYGYTF
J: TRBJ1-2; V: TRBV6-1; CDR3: CASSEIAGANYGYTF
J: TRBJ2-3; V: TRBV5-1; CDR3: CASSFQGLAVPDTQYF
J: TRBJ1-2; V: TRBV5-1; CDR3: CASSFQPDRENGYTF
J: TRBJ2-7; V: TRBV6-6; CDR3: CASSIKEASYEQYF
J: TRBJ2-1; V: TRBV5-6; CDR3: CASSFRTSGRAGNEQFF
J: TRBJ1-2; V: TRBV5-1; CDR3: CASSPAMEGRHGYTF
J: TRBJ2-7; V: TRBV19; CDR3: CASSIQGAGVEQYF
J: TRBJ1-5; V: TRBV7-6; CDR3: CASSSGGDQPQHF
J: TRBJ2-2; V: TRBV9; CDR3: CASSVVSGRTPGELFF
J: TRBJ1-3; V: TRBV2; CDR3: CASSSDSGNTIYF
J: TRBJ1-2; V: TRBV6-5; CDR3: CALTAGQGSKSTF
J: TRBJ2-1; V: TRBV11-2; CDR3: CASSSGLVGEQFF
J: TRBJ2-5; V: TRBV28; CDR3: CASGGAGETQYF
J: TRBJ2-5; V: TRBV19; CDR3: CASRTTGGGETQYF
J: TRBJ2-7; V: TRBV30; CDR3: CAWSVQGPHEQYF
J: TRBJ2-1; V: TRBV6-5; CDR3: CASSYGLAGGNEQFF
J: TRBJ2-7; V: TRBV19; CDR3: CASRSLAGESSYEQYF
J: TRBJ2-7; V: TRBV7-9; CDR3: CASSLVGRGANEQYF
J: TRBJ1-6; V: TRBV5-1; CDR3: CASRPGQSNSPLHF
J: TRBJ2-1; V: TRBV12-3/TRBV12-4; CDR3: CASLPGTTDEQFF
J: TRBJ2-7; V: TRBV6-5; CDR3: CASRPEGGAAYEQYF
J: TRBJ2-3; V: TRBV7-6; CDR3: CASTPGAASTDTQYF
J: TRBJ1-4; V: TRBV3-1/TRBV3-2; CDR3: CASSPTGVGEKLFF
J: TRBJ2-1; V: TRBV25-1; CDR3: CASRTSSGRDNEQFF
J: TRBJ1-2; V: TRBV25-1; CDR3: CASSGPGGNYGYTF
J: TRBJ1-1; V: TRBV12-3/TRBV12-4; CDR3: CASSLGRGTEAFF
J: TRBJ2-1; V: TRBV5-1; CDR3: CASSLSGMNLKLYNEQFF
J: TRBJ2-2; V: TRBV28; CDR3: CASRPRTSGNTGELFF
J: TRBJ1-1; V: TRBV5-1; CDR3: CASVPGYRNTEAFF
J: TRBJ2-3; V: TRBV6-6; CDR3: CASSYSAGWYF
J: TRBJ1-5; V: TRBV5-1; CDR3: CASSLAGRGQPQHF
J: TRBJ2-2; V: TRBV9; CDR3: CASSAQGSRAAGELFF
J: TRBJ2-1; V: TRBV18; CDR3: CASSPKPQDSYNEQFF
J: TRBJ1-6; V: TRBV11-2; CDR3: CASSEGTGSSPLHF
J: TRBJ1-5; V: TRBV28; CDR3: CASSARVGQPQHF
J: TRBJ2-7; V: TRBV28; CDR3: CASKSPDSYEQYF
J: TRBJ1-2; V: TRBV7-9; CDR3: CASSLEQGSWDGYTF
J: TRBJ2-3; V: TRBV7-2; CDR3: CASSLGALTSGRRVDTQYF
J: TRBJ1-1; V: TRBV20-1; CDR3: CSAFGQGAFF
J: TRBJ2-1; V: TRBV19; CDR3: CASSITPLGLDPFYNEQFF
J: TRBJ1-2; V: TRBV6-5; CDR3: CASSQTGGGYTF
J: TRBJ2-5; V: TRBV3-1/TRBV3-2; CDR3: CASSKTGTGQETQYF
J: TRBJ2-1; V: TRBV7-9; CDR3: CASSLYPAGMENEQFF
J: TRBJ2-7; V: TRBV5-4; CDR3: CASSSPGQGAEQYF
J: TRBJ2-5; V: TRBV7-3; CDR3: CASSISDQETQYF
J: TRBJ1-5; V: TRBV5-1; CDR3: CASSLAGGVNQPQHF
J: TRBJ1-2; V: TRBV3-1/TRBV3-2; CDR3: CASSQVQVSGYTF
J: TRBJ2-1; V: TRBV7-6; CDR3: CASGGLAGNNNEQFF
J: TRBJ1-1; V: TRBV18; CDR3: CASSSGQGSWATEAFF
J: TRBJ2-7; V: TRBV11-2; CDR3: CASSRQGVYEQYF
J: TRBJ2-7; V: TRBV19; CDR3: CASSTGTGVFYEQYF
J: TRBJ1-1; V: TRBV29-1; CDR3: CSVRQVSNTEAFF
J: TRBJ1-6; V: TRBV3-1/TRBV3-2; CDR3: CASSQDSQGAYSPLHF